These T cell receptor beta chains were read from a single sample in a study of T-cell reconstitution after alpha-beta-depleted transplantation in children. TCRdb recomputed calls from the PCR reads with MiXCR, one row per CDR3 protein. The sample carries some 240,000 distinct CDR3 sequences, more than 7.5% recorded once. The specimen was PBMCs from the stem cell graft donor, collected from the stem cell graft. The source of these receptors is a human donor who donated a stem cell graft to a child with SCID. Each CDR3 is given with its conserved first and last residue. D genes are given only for firm matches. The size field is filled for only some rows; it gives once, few, many or a size class.

TGCGCCAGCAGCCAAGATAGGGGAGCGGGATCATACAATGAGCAGTTCTTC	CASSQDRGAGSYNEQFF	TRBD2	TRBJ2-1	TRBV4-3	many
TGTGCCAGCAGCTTGAAGGGGACAGGGGCGAATTCACCCCTCCACTTT	CASSLKGTGANSPLHF	TRBD1	TRBJ1-6	TRBV5-6	many
TGCGCCAGCAGCTTGACAGGACATGGAGAGACCCAGTACTTC	CASSLTGHGETQYF	-	TRBJ2-5	TRBV5-1	many
TGCGCCAGCAGCCTCCCTCTTGTCTACAATGAGCAGTTCTTC	CASSLPLVYNEQFF	-	TRBJ2-1	TRBV5-1	many
TGTGCCAGCAGCTCAACTCAGGGGGTCAATCAGCCCCAGCATTTT	CASSSTQGVNQPQHF	TRBD1	TRBJ1-5	TRBV6-1	many
TGTGCCAGCAGCACCCGACTAGCGGGGGCCCCGAGGGCTCCAGATACGCAGTATTTT	CASSTRLAGAPRAPDTQYF	TRBD2	TRBJ2-3	TRBV7-8	many
TGTGCCAGCAGCTTAGCGTCGAGGGCAACTAATGAAAAACTGTTTTTT	CASSLASRATNEKLFF	-	TRBJ1-4	TRBV7-8	many
TGCAGTGCTAGAGACATTCGGGGGGACTCCTACGAGCAGTACTTC	CSARDIRGDSYEQYF	TRBD2	TRBJ2-7	TRBV20-1	many
TGCAGTGCTAGAGCCACCGGGCCCCATGGCTACACCTTC	CSARATGPHGYTF	-	TRBJ1-2	TRBV20-1	few
TGCAGCGTTGTAGGCAGGAACACTGAAGCTTTCTTT	CSVVGRNTEAFF	-	TRBJ1-1	TRBV29-1	many
TGTGCCAGCAGTTCGTCCGGGGAAGGGGACACCTATAATTCACCCCTCCACTTT	CASSSSGEGDTYNSPLHF	-	TRBJ1-6	TRBV6-5	many
TGCAGTGCTCCCCTAACAGGGGAGGTTGGCTACACCTTC	CSAPLTGEVGYTF	TRBD1	TRBJ1-2	TRBV20-1	many
TGTGCCAGCAGCTACAGGCTTGGGGGGGCCCTCCACTTT	CASSYRLGGALHF	-	TRBJ1-6	TRBV12-3/TRBV12-4	many
TGTGCCAGCAGCTTATCCTGGGGAGGGGGCCAAGAGACCCAGTACTTC	CASSLSWGGGQETQYF	-	TRBJ2-5	TRBV11-2	many
TGCAGTGCTAGAGATTGGGGAGGGGGCCCTAACTATGGCTACACCTTC	CSARDWGGGPNYGYTF	TRBD1	TRBJ1-2	TRBV20-1	many
TGTGCCAGCAGAGGGATAACCAGGGACAGGCAGGACTACGAGCAGTACTTC	CASRGITRDRQDYEQYF	TRBD1	TRBJ2-7	TRBV7-8	once
TGCGCCAGCAGTTGGGGGTATAATTCACCCCTCCACTTT	CASSWGYNSPLHF	-	TRBJ1-6	TRBV5-1	many
TGTGCTAGTGGTTTGAAAGGGCAGTTAGAGCAGTTCTTC	CASGLKGQLEQFF	-	TRBJ2-1	TRBV12-5	many
TGTGCCACCTGCCAAGGGACAGGGGGCGTTGGCAATCAGCCCCAGCATTTT	CATCQGTGGVGNQPQHF	TRBD1	TRBJ1-5	TRBV3-1	once
TGCAGTGCCCACAGGACTGAGTATGGCTACACCTTC	CSAHRTEYGYTF	-	TRBJ1-2	TRBV20-1	many
TGTGCCAGCAGCCAAGCTAGACTAGCGGGGGACAATGAGCAGTTCTTC	CASSQARLAGDNEQFF	TRBD2	TRBJ2-1	TRBV3-1	few
TGTGCCAGCAGTCCCGGGACTAGCGACACAGATACGCAGTATTTT	CASSPGTSDTDTQYF	TRBD2	TRBJ2-3	TRBV6-1	many
TGCAGTGCTAGAGATCGGGGGTACGAGCAGTACTTC	CSARDRGYEQYF	-	TRBJ2-7	TRBV20-1	many
TGCAGCGTTGAATCCGGGACAGGGTACAACGAGCAGTACTTC	CSVESGTGYNEQYF	TRBD1	TRBJ2-7	TRBV29-1	many
TGTGCCAGCAGGGACAGCTTCACCTACAATGAGCAGTTCTTC	CASRDSFTYNEQFF	-	TRBJ2-1	TRBV3-1	many
TGCAGTGCTAGGCTGACTAGCGGGGTCACAGATACGCAGTATTTT	CSARLTSGVTDTQYF	TRBD2	TRBJ2-3	TRBV20-1	many
TGCGCCAGCAGCTTGGGAAGGGGGGACGAGCAGTACTTC	CASSLGRGDEQYF	-	TRBJ2-7	TRBV5-1	many
TGTGCCAGCAGCCAAGAGACTAGCGGGGGGTCCTACAATGAGCAGTTCTTC	CASSQETSGGSYNEQFF	TRBD2	TRBJ2-1	TRBV3-1	few
TGCAGTGCTAGGGGGGGACAGGCGTTCTACGCTGAAGCTTTCTTT	CSARGGQAFYAEAFF	TRBD1	TRBJ1-1	TRBV20-1	many
TGCAGCGTTGAGGTCCGGGGGGGCCTCTCGCAGTTCTTC	CSVEVRGGLSQFF	TRBD2	TRBJ2-1	TRBV29-1	many
TGCGCCAGCAGCCTGGACCGAAGCACCGGGGAGCTGTTTTTT	CASSLDRSTGELFF	-	TRBJ2-2	TRBV5-1	many
TGTGCCAGCAGCTTAATGAGCTCCTACAATGAGCAGTTCTTC	CASSLMSSYNEQFF	-	TRBJ2-1	TRBV7-2	many
TGTGCCAGCAGTGACCGGAATAGCAATCAGCCCCAGCATTTT	CASSDRNSNQPQHF	-	TRBJ1-5	TRBV25-1	many
TGTGCCATTGCCAGAAATAATGAAAAACTGTTTTTT	CAIARNNEKLFF	-	TRBJ1-4	TRBV10-3	many
TGTGCCAGCAGTTACTCGGGCCGGCCTGAAGCTTTCTTT	CASSYSGRPEAFF	-	TRBJ1-1	TRBV6-5	many
-	CASSFGPGPNYGYTF	-	TRBJ1-2	TRBV7-9	many
TGTGCCAGCAGGCTTTGGGGGGGTTACACAGATACGCAGTATTTT	CASRLWGGYTDTQYF	TRBD2	TRBJ2-3	TRBV5-6	few
TGTGCCAGCAGTAAGCGCCTCCGGGGAGATACGCAGTATTTT	CASSKRLRGDTQYF	-	TRBJ2-3	TRBV12-3/TRBV12-4	many
TGTGCCAGCAGCCAAGGCAAAGAGACCGTTGGGTGGAACACTGAAGCTTTCTTT	CASSQGKETVGWNTEAFF	-	TRBJ1-1	TRBV14	many
TGTGCCAGCAGTTTAGCAGGGGTGAACGCCTACGAGCAGTACTTC	CASSLAGVNAYEQYF	-	TRBJ2-7	TRBV27	few
TGCAGTGCTAGAGCCGACAGGGTAGGTGAAGCTTTCTTT	CSARADRVGEAFF	TRBD1	TRBJ1-1	TRBV20-1	many
TGTGCCAGCAGCCAAGTAATGGACGAAGAGACCCAGTACTTC	CASSQVMDEETQYF	-	TRBJ2-5	TRBV4-2	many
TGTGCCAGCAGCTATCAGGGGATGAACACTGAAGCTTTCTTT	CASSYQGMNTEAFF	-	TRBJ1-1	TRBV5-5	many
TGTGCCAGCTCCGGGACCAAGACCTACGAGCAGTACTTC	CASSGTKTYEQYF	-	TRBJ2-7	TRBV27	many
TGTGCCAGCAGTTTGCCGGGGGCAAGGGATACGCAGTATTTT	CASSLPGARDTQYF	-	TRBJ2-3	TRBV28	many
TGTGCCAGCAGCGGTTTCGGGACGGAGCCGGCTAATGAAAAACTGTTTTTT	CASSGFGTEPANEKLFF	-	TRBJ1-4	TRBV7-3	-
TGCAGTGCTAGAGATCTGGGACACCCGAATCAGCCCCAGCATTTT	CSARDLGHPNQPQHF	-	TRBJ1-5	TRBV20-1	-
TGTGCCAGCTCACATAGCAATCAGCCCCAGCATTTT	CASSHSNQPQHF	-	TRBJ1-5	TRBV18	many
TGTGCCAGCAGCACAAGCCAGTTAGGACGGGTAGGAATGAACACTGAAGCTTTCTTT	CASSTSQLGRVGMNTEAFF	-	TRBJ1-1	TRBV3-1	many